The rows below give T cell receptor beta chains drawn from one sample of a study of shared clonotypes between healthy human individuals. Method: immunoSEQ multiplex PCR; TCRdb's copy keeps in-frame clones and lacks some. Of roughly 1,000,000 clones detected, around 78% appear once; the ten largest clones hold roughly 0.61%. The material sequenced was memory CD4+ T cells from PBMCs. The receptor set was obtained from a man aged 18 to 29 in good health. Some clones in this sample may be carry-over from other donors' samples. Each CDR3 is given with its conserved first and last residue. D genes are given only for firm matches. Size tells how often a clone was seen (once, few, many) or the class of an expanded clone, and some rows leave it out.

size,J,V,D,CDR3,DNA
.,TRBJ1-2,TRBV19,TRBD1,CASSKGQYYGYTF,TGTGCCAGTAGTAAGGGACAGTACTATGGCTACACCTTC
.,TRBJ1-1,TRBV27,.,CASSSLGRVATEAFF,TGTGCCAGCAGTTCCCTGGGCAGGGTGGCCACTGAAGCTTTCTTT
.,TRBJ1-2,TRBV28,.,CASSSPPGTNHGYTF,TGTGCCAGCAGTTCCCCCCCTGGGACAAATCATGGCTACACCTTC
once,TRBJ1-5,TRBV10-3,.,CAIREGYNQPQHF,TGTGCCATCAGAGAGGGGTACAATCAGCCCCAGCATTTT
.,TRBJ2-7,TRBV2,.,CASTKDRGEQYF,TGTGCCAGCACCAAAGATAGGGGCGAGCAGTACTTC
.,TRBJ2-1,TRBV7-9,.,CASSLEADYYNEQFF,TGTGCCAGCAGCTTAGAAGCGGACTATTACAATGAGCAGTTCTTC
once,TRBJ2-3,TRBV7-9,.,CASSLVSTDTQYF,TGTGCCAGCAGCTTAGTTTCCACAGATACGCAGTATTTT
.,TRBJ1-3,TRBV21-1,.,CASSKVRARDSGNTIYF,TGTGCCAGCAGCAAAGTCCGTGCGAGGGACTCTGGAAACACCATATATTTT
once,TRBJ1-2,TRBV6-5,TRBD1,CASSFGQGGYTF,TGTGCCAGCAGTTTCGGACAGGGCGGCTACACCTTC
.,TRBJ2-5,TRBV6-6,.,CASSKFPQLYQETQYF,TGTGCCAGCAGTAAATTTCCACAGCTGTACCAAGAGACCCAGTACTTC
.,TRBJ2-5,TRBV6-6,TRBD1,CASSLYGTGQETQYF,TGTGCCAGCAGCCTATACGGGACAGGCCAAGAGACCCAGTACTTC
.,TRBJ2-3,TRBV7-2,.,CASSLNWASRGTDTQYF,TGTGCCAGCAGCTTAAATTGGGCCTCACGGGGCACAGATACGCAGTATTTT
.,TRBJ2-1,TRBV5-4,.,CASSFRGWSGEQFF,TGTGCCAGCAGCTTCAGGGGTTGGTCTGGTGAGCAGTTCTTC
.,TRBJ1-3,TRBV2,TRBD1,CASSYTGAWGNTIYF,TGTGCCAGCAGTTATACAGGGGCATGGGGAAACACCATATATTTT
few,TRBJ2-7,TRBV29-1,TRBD2,CSVALKLAGLQYF,TGCAGCGTTGCACTCAAACTAGCGGGATTGCAGTACTTC
.,TRBJ1-5,TRBV5-1,.,CASSPGGHSNQPQHF,TGCGCCAGCAGCCCCGGGGGCCATAGCAATCAGCCCCAGCATTTT
few,TRBJ1-2,TRBV6-6,.,CASSYSLFGGYGYTF,TGTGCCAGCAGTTACTCCCTTTTCGGGGGCTACGGCTACACCTTC
.,TRBJ2-5,TRBV14,TRBD1,CASSGTGGRGETQYF,TGTGCCAGCAGCGGGACAGGGGGCAGGGGAGAGACCCAGTACTTC
.,TRBJ1-1,TRBV18,.,CASSPNVRSGNTEAFF,TGTGCCAGCTCACCAAACGTGAGGAGCGGGAACACTGAAGCTTTCTTT
.,TRBJ2-1,TRBV4-2,TRBD2,CASSHPGLAVSSYNEQFF,TGTGCCAGCAGTCACCCGGGACTAGCGGTTAGCTCCTACAATGAGCAGTTCTTC
.,TRBJ2-1,TRBV10-1,.,CASSESSASYNEQFF,TGCGCCAGCAGTGAGTCTAGCGCCTCCTACAATGAGCAGTTCTTC
.,TRBJ1-1,TRBV7-8,.,CASSVLLRGVNTEAFF,TGTGCCAGCAGCGTACTTCTAAGAGGGGTGAACACTGAAGCTTTCTTT
.,TRBJ2-2,TRBV5-1,.,CASSLAGVDTGELFF,TGCGCCAGCAGCTTAGCAGGGGTTGACACCGGGGAGCTGTTTTTT
.,TRBJ2-4,TRBV11-2,TRBD1,CASSLSRGRGNIQYF,TGTGCCAGCAGCTTAAGCAGGGGGCGTGGAAACATTCAGTACTTC
.,TRBJ2-1,TRBV18,TRBD2,CASSPDSGRASYNEQFF,TGTGCCAGCTCACCAGATAGCGGGAGGGCCTCCTACAATGAGCAGTTCTTC
many,TRBJ2-1,TRBV7-3,TRBD2,CASSRNPLAVYNEQFF,TGTGCCAGCAGCCGCAACCCCCTAGCGGTTTACAATGAGCAGTTCTTC
once,TRBJ2-2,TRBV5-4,TRBD2,CASSGLANTGELFF,TGTGCCAGCAGCGGACTAGCGAACACCGGGGAGCTGTTTTTT
.,TRBJ2-1,TRBV11-1,TRBD2,CASSKTSLGNEQFF,TGTGCCAGCAGCAAGACTAGCCTAGGGAATGAGCAGTTCTTC
few,TRBJ2-3,TRBV11-1,.,CASSLTGGLADTQYF,TGTGCCAGCAGCCTTACTGGGGGGCTCGCAGATACGCAGTATTTT
.,TRBJ1-1,TRBV10-1,.,CASSDATEAFF,TGCGCCAGCAGTGATGCAACTGAAGCTTTCTTT
.,TRBJ2-3,TRBV5-3,.,CARSLTGSGADTQYF,TGTGCCAGAAGCTTGACAGGGTCCGGCGCAGATACGCAGTATTTT
.,TRBJ1-2,TRBV21-1,.,CASSTDRSDYGYTF,TGTGCCAGCAGCACGGACAGGAGCGACTATGGCTACACCTTC
many,TRBJ2-3,TRBV9,.,CASSATSTDTQYF,TGTGCCAGCAGCGCAACTAGCACAGATACGCAGTATTTT
.,TRBJ2-1,TRBV7-3,TRBD2,CASSISGTRGYNEQFF,TGTGCCAGCAGCATCTCCGGGACTAGGGGCTACAATGAGCAGTTCTTC
.,TRBJ2-3,TRBV29-1,.,CSAPRGADTQYF,TGCAGCGCCCCGAGGGGCGCAGATACGCAGTATTTT
.,TRBJ2-1,TRBV6-5,.,CASSYRSPYNEQFF,TGTGCCAGCAGTTACCGTTCCCCCTACAATGAGCAGTTCTTC
few,TRBJ1-1,TRBV5-1,.,CASSVLTENTEAFF,TGCGCCAGCAGCGTATTGACAGAGAACACTGAAGCTTTCTTT
.,TRBJ2-7,TRBV28,TRBD1,CASRPNRGTGDYEQYF,TGTGCCAGCAGACCAAACCGGGGGACAGGGGACTACGAGCAGTACTTC
.,TRBJ2-3,TRBV10-1,.,CASPQGSGNNTDTQYF,TGCGCCAGCCCCCAAGGGTCGGGGAACAACACAGATACGCAGTATTTT
.,TRBJ2-3,TRBV2,.,CASSQDTDTQYF,TGTGCCAGCAGTCAAGACACAGATACGCAGTATTTT
.,TRBJ2-1,TRBV7-2,.,CASSLSLEVQFF,TGTGCCAGCAGCTTGTCCCTAGAGGTGCAGTTCTTC
.,TRBJ1-5,TRBV7-2,.,CASSFGLWSNQPQHF,TGTGCCAGCAGCTTTGGGTTATGGAGCAATCAGCCCCAGCATTTT
.,TRBJ2-5,TRBV5-6,.,CASSLGLMIGETQYF,TGTGCCAGCAGCTTGGGGCTGATGATCGGCGAGACCCAGTACTTC
.,TRBJ2-5,TRBV18,TRBD1,CASSLRQGAGETQYF,TGTGCCAGCTCCCTCAGACAGGGGGCCGGCGAGACCCAGTACTTC
.,TRBJ2-5,TRBV10-3,TRBD1,CAISQGARETQYF,TGTGCCATCAGCCAGGGGGCCCGGGAGACCCAGTACTTC
.,TRBJ2-7,TRBV28,.,CASNFPAASYEQYF,TGTGCCAGCAATTTTCCGGCGGCTTCCTACGAGCAGTACTTC
few,TRBJ1-2,TRBV28,.,CASSSIGGYTF,TGTGCCAGCAGTTCGATAGGTGGCTACACCTTC
once,TRBJ2-7,TRBV2,TRBD2,CASAPAGGWYEQYF,TGTGCCAGCGCCCCAGCGGGAGGTTGGTACGAGCAGTACTTC
once,TRBJ1-3,TRBV18,.,CASSPRAAGSGNTIYF,TGTGCCAGCTCACCGAGGGCGGCAGGGTCTGGAAACACCATATATTTT
.,TRBJ2-1,TRBV9,.,CASSVFSENEQFF,TGTGCCAGCAGCGTATTTTCGGAGAATGAGCAGTTCTTC
.,TRBJ1-1,TRBV28,.,CASSLSLGNTEAFF,TGTGCCAGCAGTTTATCACTGGGGAACACTGAAGCTTTCTTT
few,TRBJ1-3,TRBV5-1,.,CASSLGDTGNTIYF,TGCGCCAGCAGCTTGGGCGATACTGGAAACACCATATATTTT
.,TRBJ1-4,TRBV30,.,CAWSASEGTTNEKLFF,TGTGCCTGGAGTGCCTCCGAAGGGACAACTAATGAAAAACTGTTTTTT
.,TRBJ1-2,TRBV18,TRBD1,CASSPGTGIGAYGYTF,TGTGCCAGCTCACCGGGGACAGGGATTGGAGCCTATGGCTACACCTTC
.,TRBJ2-7,TRBV2,TRBD2,CASGGGPTYEQYF,TGTGCCAGCGGGGGGGGTCCAACCTACGAGCAGTACTTC
.,TRBJ2-7,TRBV28,TRBD1,CASRETGGSYEQYF,TGTGCCAGCAGGGAAACAGGGGGATCCTACGAGCAGTACTTC
.,TRBJ1-2,TRBV28,.,CASSRQSDGYTF,TGTGCCAGCAGCCGACAGTCGGATGGCTACACCTTC